The rows below give T cell receptor beta chains drawn from one sample of a study of shared clonotypes between healthy human individuals. Only in-frame clones appear in the TCRdb table, and some are missing; sequencing was by immunoSEQ multiplex PCR. The repertoire has around 600,000 clones, 85% to 95% of them found once; the top ten carry over 0.09%. The sequencing sample was made of naive CD8+ T cells sorted from blood. All receptors come from a young woman in good health. CDR3s include the opening cysteine and the closing phenylalanine or tryptophan. D genes are given only for firm matches. Only some rows state a clone size, as once, few, many or a class for expanded clones.

>-|TRBD2|TRBJ2-7|TRBV4-1
CASSLLTGTRVYEQYF
TGCGCCAGCAGCCTCTTAACCGGGACTAGGGTATACGAGCAGTACTTC
>once|-|TRBJ2-1|TRBV28
CASSPTVAYNEQFF
TGTGCCAGCAGTCCTACCGTCGCCTACAATGAGCAGTTCTTC
>-|TRBD2|TRBJ2-5|TRBV19
CASALWGGETQYF
TGTGCCAGTGCCCTGTGGGGGGGAGAGACCCAGTACTTC
>-|-|TRBJ2-5|TRBV7-8
CASSLDMYQETQYF
TGTGCCAGCAGCTTAGATATGTACCAAGAGACCCAGTACTTC
>-|-|TRBJ1-4|TRBV5-4
CASSRDGVREKLFF
TGTGCCAGCAGCCGGGACGGGGTTAGGGAAAAACTGTTTTTT
>-|TRBD2|TRBJ2-7|TRBV29-1
CSVEATSGKSYEQYF
TGCAGCGTTGAAGCGACTAGCGGGAAATCCTACGAGCAGTACTTC
>-|TRBD2|TRBJ2-3|TRBV5-8
CASSLGTSGITDTQYF
TGTGCCAGCAGCTTGGGGACTAGCGGGATTACAGATACGCAGTATTTT
>-|-|TRBJ1-1|TRBV29-1
CSAGTQLDEAFF
TGCAGCGCTGGGACGCAGCTCGATGAAGCTTTCTTT
>-|-|TRBJ1-1|TRBV4-1
CASRRRAFF
TGCGCCAGCAGACGGAGGGCTTTCTTT
>-|TRBD1|TRBJ1-1|TRBV28
CASSSGQGNTEAFF
TGTGCCAGCAGTTCGGGACAGGGGAACACTGAAGCTTTCTTT
>-|-|TRBJ1-1|TRBV21-1
CASRGNIRTEAFF
TGTGCCAGCAGAGGTAATATTCGCACTGAAGCTTTCTTT
>-|-|TRBJ2-5|TRBV25-1
CASSEWGEETQYF
TGTGCCAGCAGTGAATGGGGGGAAGAGACCCAGTACTTC
>-|-|TRBJ2-1|TRBV11-3
CASSLGNEANEQFF
TGTGCCAGCAGCTTAGGGAACGAGGCGAATGAGCAGTTCTTC
>-|TRBD1|TRBJ2-7|TRBV2
CASTAFGTADGYF
TGTGCCAGCACGGCCTTTGGGACAGCCGACGGGTACTTC
>-|TRBD1|TRBJ2-7|TRBV19
CASTATGTGVHEQYF
TGTGCCAGTACGGCAACCGGGACAGGGGTCCACGAGCAGTACTTC
>-|-|TRBJ2-3|TRBV28
CASSFVPQGIEYF
TGTGCCAGCAGTTTCGTCCCTCAGGGCATCGAGTATTTT
>-|-|TRBJ2-1|TRBV4-2
CASSQSYPGGGYNEQFF
TGTGCCAGCAGCCAATCCTACCCAGGGGGGGGATACAATGAGCAGTTCTTC
>-|-|TRBJ2-7|TRBV6-5
CASSSLVWRPYEQYF
TGTGCCAGCAGCTCTCTGGTCTGGCGGCCCTACGAGCAGTACTTC
>-|-|TRBJ2-7|TRBV5-1
CASSPYGGGSYEQYF
TGCGCCAGCAGCCCCTATGGCGGTGGCTCCTACGAGCAGTACTTC
>-|TRBD2|TRBJ2-7|TRBV27
CASRSPGLAGASEQYF
TGTGCCAGCAGGTCCCCGGGACTAGCGGGAGCTAGCGAGCAGTACTTC
>-|-|TRBJ2-7|TRBV28
CASSFTGEGSYEQYF
TGTGCCAGCAGTTTCACGGGAGAGGGATCCTACGAGCAGTACTTC
>-|-|TRBJ2-7|TRBV2
CASSEADYGTVDF
TGTGCCAGCAGTGAAGCGGATTACGGCACCGTGGATTTC
>-|-|TRBJ1-1|TRBV2
CATKGSIRTEAFF
TGTGCCACCAAGGGGTCTATCCGCACTGAAGCTTTCTTT
>-|-|TRBJ2-5|TRBV2
CASSEDSVQETQYF
TGTGCCAGCAGTGAGGATAGCGTACAAGAGACCCAGTACTTC
>-|-|TRBJ2-7|TRBV19
CASSLFVQRGFYEQYF
TGTGCCAGTAGCCTCTTTGTGCAACGAGGTTTCTACGAGCAGTACTTC
>-|-|TRBJ2-7|TRBV27
CASSQGHEQYF
TGTGCCAGCTCCCAGGGGCACGAGCAGTACTTC
>-|-|TRBJ2-5|TRBV11-1
CASSLRETQYF
TGTGCCAGCAGCTTAAGGGAGACCCAGTACTTC
>-|-|TRBJ2-1|TRBV6-4
CASSDSVRNNEQFF
TGTGCCAGCAGTGACTCGGTCAGAAACAATGAGCAGTTCTTC
>-|TRBD2|TRBJ2-3|TRBV11-2
CASSQLAARTDTQYF
TGTGCCAGCAGCCAACTAGCGGCGCGCACAGATACGCAGTATTTT
>-|-|TRBJ1-5|TRBV28
CASKYLAGNSNQPQHF
TGTGCCAGCAAATACCTGGCAGGGAATAGCAATCAGCCCCAGCATTTT
>once|TRBD1|TRBJ2-6|TRBV10-2
CASTDRDRVHGANVLTF
TGCGCCAGCACAGACCGGGACAGGGTTCATGGGGCCAACGTCCTGACTTTC
>-|-|TRBJ2-7|TRBV11-2
CASSLVTSYEQYF
TGTGCCAGCAGCTTAGTAACGTCCTACGAGCAGTACTTC
>once|-|TRBJ2-1|TRBV4-1
CASSQGNEQFF
TGCGCCAGCAGCCAGGGAAATGAGCAGTTCTTC
>-|-|TRBJ2-7|TRBV2
CASSEYHGRQTTYEQYF
TGTGCCAGCAGTGAATACCACGGGCGGCAGACCACCTACGAGCAGTACTTC
>-|TRBD2|TRBJ2-7|TRBV27
CASTSGLAGGEQYF
TGTGCCAGCACCAGTGGACTAGCGGGAGGGGAGCAGTACTTC
>-|-|TRBJ1-5|TRBV30
CAWSFPQAVYNQPQHF
TGTGCCTGGAGCTTCCCACAGGCGGTATACAATCAGCCCCAGCATTTT
>-|-|TRBJ1-1|TRBV7-3
CASSLKVSGEGEAFF
TGTGCCAGCAGCTTAAAGGTCTCGGGGGAAGGGGAAGCTTTCTTT
>-|TRBD2|TRBJ2-7|TRBV27
CASSSGTSGSGEQYF
TGTGCCAGCAGTTCTGGGACTAGCGGGAGTGGCGAGCAGTACTTC
>few|-|TRBJ1-1|TRBV5-6
CASSLAVNTEAFF
TGTGCCAGCAGCTTGGCTGTGAACACTGAAGCTTTCTTT
>-|-|TRBJ2-7|TRBV14
CASSQFGVEQYF
TGTGCCAGCAGCCAGTTCGGCGTCGAGCAGTACTTC
>-|-|TRBJ1-1|TRBV19
CASSDTRGNTEAFF
TGTGCCAGTAGTGACACAAGGGGAAACACTGAAGCTTTCTTT
>-|TRBD2|TRBJ2-1|TRBV11-2
CASSLSGSYEQFF
TGTGCCAGCAGCTTGAGCGGGAGTTATGAGCAGTTCTTC
>-|-|TRBJ2-7|TRBV28
CASSLYGIYEQYF
TGTGCCAGCAGTTTATATGGGATCTACGAGCAGTACTTC
>once|TRBD1|TRBJ1-1|TRBV4-1
CASSQNGQGLNTEAFF
TGCGCCAGCAGCCAAAATGGACAGGGATTGAACACTGAAGCTTTCTTT
>once|TRBD2|TRBJ2-5|TRBV11-2
CASSYPAGTLQNEQYF
TGTGCCAGCAGCTACCCAGCGGGGACTTTACAAAATGAGCAGTACTTC
>-|TRBD2|TRBJ2-1|TRBV7-7
CASSLGTSGDEQFF
TGTGCCAGCAGCTTAGGGACTAGCGGCGATGAGCAGTTCTTC
>-|-|TRBJ2-7|TRBV27
CASSKIGRDGSYEQYF
TGTGCCAGCAGCAAAATTGGTAGGGACGGTTCCTACGAGCAGTACTTC
>-|TRBD1|TRBJ2-7|TRBV13
CASSPRDSSYEQYF
TGTGCCAGCAGCCCCCGGGACAGTTCCTACGAGCAGTACTTC
>-|-|TRBJ2-7|TRBV28
CASRYPTAGEQYF
TGTGCCAGCAGATACCCCACGGCCGGCGAGCAGTACTTC
>-|-|TRBJ2-7|TRBV4-1
CASSRIGGSYEQYF
TGCGCCAGCAGCCGAATAGGCGGATCCTACGAGCAGTACTTC
>-|TRBD1|TRBJ2-6|TRBV11-2
CASSYRRDRGPSGANVLTF
TGTGCCAGCAGCTACCGCCGGGACAGGGGACCCTCTGGGGCCAACGTCCTGACTTTC
>-|-|TRBJ2-2|TRBV11-3
CASSPHENTGELFF
TGTGCCAGCAGCCCTCACGAGAACACCGGGGAGCTGTTTTTT
>-|-|TRBJ2-3|TRBV21-1
CASSVAGVGTDTQYF
TGTGCCAGCAGTGTAGCGGGAGTCGGAACAGATACGCAGTATTTT